The clone carrying this T cell receptor (beta chain) came up many times. Its antigen is still unknown. From germline, CDR1 is GTSNPN and CDR2 SVGIG (reference sequence). The CDR3 totals 11 residues. V shed 7 bases and J shed 4 bases, with 11 bases lying between them. These data belong to a study of regulatory T cells in long-lasting Graves disease. The overall study: Antithyroid drug use was under 3 months in newly diagnosed Graves' patients.

Findings and limits, study-wide: New patients shared 800 to 1,000 public clonotypes, fewer than the approximately 2,700 shared by persistent patients.

Researchers made TCR beta libraries by using iRepertoire HTBI primers and running Arm-PCR on CDR3 regions. TCRdb re-analysed the multiplex PCR reads in MiXCR, keeping a single row per CDR3 protein. The sample gives 400,000 to 450,000 distinct CDR3 sequences, about 16% of which show up once; about 11% is in the top ten. Described time point: newly diagnosed GD, antithyroid drugs for less than 3 months. Extracted RNA from PBMCs served as the source of the TCR library. The sample also formed part of further work on T cells in Graves' hyperthyroidism and ophthalmopathy.

The rearrangement uses TRBV30 and TRBJ2-7; D is perhaps TRBD2 (6 bases). This TCR was sampled from a woman aged 30 to 39 with Graves disease. This sample comprised peripheral blood mononuclear cells (PBMCs), obtained at new diagnosis, from a patient treated with antithyroid drugs. As DNA, the CDR3 is TGTGCCTTAGGAGGAGGGTACGAGCAGTACTTC. It codes for CALGGGYEQYF.